Described below is a single T cell receptor beta chain sequence and its context. V was cut by 4 bases and J by 6 bases, with 19 bases left in between. The CDR3 spans 15 residues. Germline V lookup: CDR1 SGHRS, CDR2 YFSETQ. The data stem from a study of PD-1 blockade in classical Hodgkin lymphoma. In every patient, relapse followed autologous stem cell transplantation, while exposure to brentuximab vedotin differed. Only in-frame clones appear in the TCRdb table, and some are missing; sequencing was by immunoSEQ multiplex PCR. The sample holds tens of thousands of clones; 89% are singletons and the top ten take around 10%.

This chain joins TRBV5-1 and TRBJ1-2; possible D gene TRBD1, 5 bases. The starting material was peripheral blood mononuclear cells (PBMCs), obtained before the second cycle of nivolumab. This clonotype was sampled from a human donor with classical Hodgkin lymphoma. The CDR3 loop reads CASSPGRGGADGYTF. CDR3 DNA: TGCGCCAGCAGCCCTGGAAGGGGTGGGGCCGATGGCTACACCTTC.